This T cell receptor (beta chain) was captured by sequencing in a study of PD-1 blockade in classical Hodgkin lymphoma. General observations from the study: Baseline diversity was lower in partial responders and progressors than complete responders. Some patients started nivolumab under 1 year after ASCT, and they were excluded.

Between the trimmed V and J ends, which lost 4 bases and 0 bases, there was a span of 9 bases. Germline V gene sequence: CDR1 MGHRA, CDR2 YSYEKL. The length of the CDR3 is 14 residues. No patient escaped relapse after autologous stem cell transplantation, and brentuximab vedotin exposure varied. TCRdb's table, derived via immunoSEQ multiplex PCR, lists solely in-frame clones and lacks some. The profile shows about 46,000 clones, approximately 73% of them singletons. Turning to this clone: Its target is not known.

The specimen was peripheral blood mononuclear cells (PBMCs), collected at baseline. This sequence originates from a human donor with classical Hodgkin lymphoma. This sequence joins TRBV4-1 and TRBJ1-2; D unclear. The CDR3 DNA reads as TGCGCCAGCAGCCCGCCCTCCCCTAACTATGGCTACACCTTC. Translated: CASSPPSPNYGYTF.